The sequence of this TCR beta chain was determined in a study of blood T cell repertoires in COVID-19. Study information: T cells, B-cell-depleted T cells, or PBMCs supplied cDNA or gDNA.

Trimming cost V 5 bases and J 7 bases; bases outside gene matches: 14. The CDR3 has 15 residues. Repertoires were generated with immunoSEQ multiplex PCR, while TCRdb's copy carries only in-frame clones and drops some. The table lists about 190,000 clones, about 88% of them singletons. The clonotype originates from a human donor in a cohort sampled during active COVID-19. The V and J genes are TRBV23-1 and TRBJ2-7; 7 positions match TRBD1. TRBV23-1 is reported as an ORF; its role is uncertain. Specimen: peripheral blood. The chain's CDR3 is CASSTKGQSLREQYF. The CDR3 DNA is TGCGCCAGCAGTACGAAGGGACAGTCGCTACGTGAGCAGTACTTC.